One and the same sample provided the 15 T cell receptor beta chains below, sequenced in a study of blood T cell repertoires in COVID-19. TCRdb keeps only in-frame clones here, not all; method: immunoSEQ multiplex PCR. The profile shows approximately 400,000 clones, about 89% of them singletons. Sequencing input: peripheral blood. These receptor sequences come from a man in his forties with acute or convalescent COVID-19.

The chain couples TRBV5-4 to TRBJ1-6; 7 bases agree with TRBD1. From germline, CDR1 is SGHNT and CDR2 YYREEE (reference sequence). V trimming: 4 bases; J trimming: 7 bases; junction bases outside the gene matches: 5. This CDR3 has 14 amino acids. The CDR3 protein is CASSRGTANSPLHF. The CDR3 DNA is TGTGCCAGCAGCCGAGGGACAGCCAATTCACCCCTCCACTTT.

The chain couples TRBV6-2 or TRBV6-3 to TRBJ2-3; TRBD2 agrees at 11 bases. CDR3 length: 17 residues. Germline lookup yields CDR1 MNHEY and CDR2 SVGEGT. With V trimmed by 0 bases and J by 4 bases, 6 bases remained unmatched. CDR3 DNA: TGTGCCAGCAGTTACTCTTTAGCGGGGGGGCAGGCAGATACGCAGTATTTT. Amino acid sequence: CASSYSLAGGQADTQYF.

The chain uses TRBV28 and TRBJ2-2; TRBD1 aligns across 7 bases. Looked up from germline, CDR1 is MDHEN and CDR2 is SYDVKM. V shed 7 bases and J 15 bases; nucleotides not matched to a gene: 14. The CDR3 has 13 residues. The CDR3 here is CASNPGVDRAVFF. The CDR3 DNA follows: TGTGCCAGCAATCCAGGGGTCGACAGGGCGGTGTTTTTT. The full variable domain, rest sourced from reference TRBV28 and TRBJ2-2, is DVKVTQSSRYLVKRTGEKVFLECVQDMDHENMFWYRQDPGLGLRLIYFSYDVKMKEKGDIPEGYSVSREKKERFSLILESASTNQTSMYLCASNPGVDRAVFFGEGSRLTVL.

The chain has TRBV2 and TRBJ1-1; D may be TRBD1 (6 bases). Germline CDR1 is SNHLY and CDR2 is FYNNEI. The CDR3 spans 13 residues. V was pared by 6 bases and J by 1 base, with 9 bases between. CDR3 residues: CASSHRENTEAFF. Written as DNA, the CDR3 is TGTGCCAGCAGCCACAGGGAGAACACTGAAGCTTTCTTT.

The rearrangement uses TRBV20-1 and TRBJ2-7; 8 nucleotides agree with TRBD1. Per the germline V gene, CDR1 is DFQATT and CDR2 is SNEGSKA (reference sequence). The CDR3 totals 17 residues. V lost 3 bases and J lost 0; bases outside the gene matches: 13. CDR3 residues: CSASPPPGQGSSYEQYF. The CDR3 DNA reads TGCAGTGCTAGTCCCCCCCCCGGACAGGGCAGCTCCTACGAGCAGTACTTC.

V and J are TRBV23-1 and TRBJ2-2, with 14 bases matching TRBD2. TRBV23-1 is reported as an ORF; its role is uncertain. V trimming: 2 bases; J trimming: 8 bases; junction bases outside the gene matches: 13. The CDR3 runs to 19 residues. The CDR3 loop reads CASSQLPLTSGGVIGELFF. CDR3 nucleotide sequence: TGCGCCAGCAGTCAACTGCCCCTGACTAGCGGGGGGGTAATTGGGGAGCTGTTTTTT.

The V gene is TRBV9, the J gene TRBJ1-4; possibly TRBD1 for D (6 bases). The CDR3 consists of 15 residues. CDR1 is SGDLS, CDR2 YYNGEE, per germline. Trimming removed 0 bases from V and 7 bases from J, with 13 bases in between. The DNA of the CDR3 is TGTGCCAGCAGCGTAGAGGACAGCGGGGGTGAAAAACTGTTTTTT. Translation: CASSVEDSGGEKLFF.

The rearrangement joins TRBV4-1 to TRBJ1-1, with D possibly being TRBD1 (5 bases). The germline V gene encodes CDR1 MGHRA and CDR2 YSYEKL. With 0 bases removed from V and 8 bases from J, the gap between germline ends came to 13 bases. This CDR3 spans 14 amino acids. The CDR3 nucleotides read TGCGCCAGCAGCCAAGATAGGGACTTTCAGGAAGCTTTCTTT. This codes for CASSQDRDFQEAFF.

This clone was observed a few times. This chain uses TRBV6-5 with TRBJ2-7, with 7 bases matching TRBD1. Germline V gene lookup returns CDR1 MNHEY and CDR2 SVGAGI. The V segment lost 7 bases and the J segment 4 bases; nucleotides outside the gene matches: 7. CDR3 length equals 13 residues. CDR3 protein: CASMKQGNYEQYF. CDR3 bases: TGTGCCAGCATGAAACAGGGGAATTACGAGCAGTACTTC.

The chain links TRBV4-1 to TRBJ2-6, with a tentative D call TRBD2 (5 bases). V was clipped by 0 bases and J by 1 base, with 13 bases between them. CDR1 is MGHRA, CDR2 YSYEKL, per germline. The CDR3 consists of 18 residues. Written as DNA, the CDR3 is TGCGCCAGCAGCCAAGATCGGTATGGAGGTTCTGGGGCCAACGTCCTGACTTTC. Its translation is CASSQDRYGGSGANVLTF.

The V call is TRBV5-6, the J call TRBJ2-3, with TRBD1 identical over 7 bases. The germline gives CDR1 SGHDT, CDR2 YYEEEE. This CDR3 contains 16 residues. J was trimmed by 7 bases and V by 3 bases; bases with no gene match: 14. This CDR3 is CASSWGEGAAVHTQYF. The DNA of the CDR3 is TGTGCCAGCAGCTGGGGCGAGGGGGCGGCGGTTCATACGCAGTATTTT. The variable domain in full, completed from reference TRBV5-6 and TRBJ2-3, reads DAGVTQSPTHLIKTRGQQVTLRCSPKSGHDTVSWYQQALGQGPQFIFQYYEEEERQRGNFPDRFSGHQFPNYSSELNVNALLLGDSALYLCASSWGEGAAVHTQYFGPGTRLTVL.

The V gene is TRBV18, the J gene TRBJ2-2; 8 bases map to TRBD1. Unmatched junction bases numbered 12, after V lost 5 bases and J lost 4 bases. The CDR3 runs 17 residues. Germline CDR1 and CDR2: KGHSH and LQKENI. The CDR3 nucleotides read TGTGCCAGCTCATTCCGTCTGGACAGGGACTTCACCGGGGAGCTGTTTTTT. Translation gives CASSFRLDRDFTGELFF.

This chain uses TRBV11-2 with TRBJ2-2; D ambiguous. Germline CDR1 and CDR2: SGHAT and FQNNGV. V dropped 5 bases and J dropped 6 bases, with 10 bases sitting between them. This CDR3 has 13 amino acids. CDR3 bases: TGTGCCAGCAGCAAAGTACGGGCCGGGGAGCTGTTTTTT. As protein: CASSKVRAGELFF.

The CDR3 loop is CASSIATSNEQFF. As DNA, the CDR3 is TGTGCCAGCAGCATTGCGACTAGCAATGAGCAGTTCTTC. The J gene is TRBJ2-1, the V gene TRBV7-9; perhaps TRBD2 as D (6 bases). The CDR3 totals 13 residues. Deletions cut 5 bases from V and 6 bases from J, with 11 bases between. Germline loops: CDR1 SEHNR, CDR2 FQNEAQ (reference sequence).

The rearrangement uses TRBV7-2 and TRBJ2-3, with D hard to call. The germline V and J ends were trimmed by 1 base and 8 bases, with 10 bases remaining between them. The V gene's germline CDR1 is SGHTA and CDR2 FQGNSA. The CDR3 totals 13 residues. CDR3 DNA: TGTGCCAGCAGCTTAGACCCGGAGAGTACGCAGTATTTT. This encodes CASSLDPESTQYF. The variable domain in full, with the rest retrieved from reference TRBV7-2 and TRBJ2-3, is GAGVSQSPSNKVTEKGKDVELRCDPISGHTALYWYRQSLGQGLEFLIYFQGNSAPDKSGLPSDRFSAERTGGSVSTLTIQRTQQEDSAVYLCASSLDPESTQYFGPGTRLTVL.